This T cell receptor (beta chain) was sequenced during a study of blood T cells in healthy people across ages. In the study overall: Through template switching, about one barcoded beta molecule was captured per two T cells, as measured in model experiments.

General observations from the study: Donor CMV infection status was unknown, possibly confounding age-related changes in expanded clonotypes.

Together with a sample-barcoded 5' primer, a J-beta primer mix was included in a second PCR lasting about 6 to 11 cycles. TCRdb ran MiXCR on the 5' RACE reads and lists one entry per CDR3 protein. The data hold roughly 650,000 distinct CDR3 sequences, with 32% observed a single time. CDR3 size: 12 residues. Germline assignment: CDR1 KGHDR and CDR2 SFDVKD. With 5 bases removed from V and 7 bases from J, the gap between germline ends came to 10 bases. Only a few counts were recorded for this clonotype. Its antigen is still unknown. This sequence joins TRBV24-1 and TRBJ1-1; D call uncertain. The specimen was blood. This clonotype was obtained from an elderly woman in good health. CDR3 in amino acids: CATSAEDGEAFF. The CDR3 nucleotides read TGTGCCACCAGTGCGGAGGACGGTGAAGCTTTCTTT.